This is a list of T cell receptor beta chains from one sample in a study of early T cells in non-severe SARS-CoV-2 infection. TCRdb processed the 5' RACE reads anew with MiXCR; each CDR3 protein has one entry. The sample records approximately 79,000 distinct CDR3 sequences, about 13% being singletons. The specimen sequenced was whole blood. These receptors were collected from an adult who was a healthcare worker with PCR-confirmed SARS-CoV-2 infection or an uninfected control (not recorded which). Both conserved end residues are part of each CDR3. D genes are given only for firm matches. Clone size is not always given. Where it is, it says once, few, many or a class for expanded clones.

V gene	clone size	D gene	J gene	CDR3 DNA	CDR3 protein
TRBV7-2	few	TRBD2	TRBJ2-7	TGTGCCAGCAGCTTAGCGCGGGAGTACGAGCAGTACTTC	CASSLAREYEQYF
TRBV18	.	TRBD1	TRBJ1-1	TGTGCCAGCTCACTCAGAGACAGGGCGATGACTGAAGCTTTCTTT	CASSLRDRAMTEAFF
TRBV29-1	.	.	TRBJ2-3	TGCAGCGCCCCTATACTAGGAACAGATACGCAGTATTTT	CSAPILGTDTQYF
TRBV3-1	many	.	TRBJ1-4	TGTGCCAGCAGCCGCGATCGTAATGAAAAACTGTTTTTT	CASSRDRNEKLFF
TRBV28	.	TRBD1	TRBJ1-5	TGTGCCAGCAGACGGACAGGGTCCAATCAGCCCCAGCATTTT	CASRRTGSNQPQHF
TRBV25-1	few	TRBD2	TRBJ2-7	TGTGCCAGCAGTGAATTAGGGACGGGGGGGGACTACGAGCAGTACTTC	CASSELGTGGDYEQYF
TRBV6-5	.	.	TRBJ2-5	TGTGCCAGCAGTTTAGCGGAAGCTAGGGAGACCCAGTACTTC	CASSLAEARETQYF
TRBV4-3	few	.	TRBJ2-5	TGCGCCAGCAGCTACGGACCCACTGGAGAGACCCAGTACTTC	CASSYGPTGETQYF
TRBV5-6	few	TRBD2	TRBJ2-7	TGTGCCAGCAGCTTGGCTACTAGCGGGACCTACGAGCAGTACTTC	CASSLATSGTYEQYF
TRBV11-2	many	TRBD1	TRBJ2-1	TGTGCCAGCAGCTTAGAATTGGGGACAGGGGAGACTTCCCAGTTCTTC	CASSLELGTGETSQFF
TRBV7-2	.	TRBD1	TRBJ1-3	TGTGCCAGCAGCTCTGACAGGGGGGACACCATATATTTT	CASSSDRGDTIYF
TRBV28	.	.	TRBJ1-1	TGTGCCAGCAGTAACCGACAGGTAGTCATGAACACTGAAGCTTTCTTT	CASSNRQVVMNTEAFF
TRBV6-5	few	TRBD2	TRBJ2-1	TGTGCCAGCAGGTCCGGGACTAGCGGGGGGCCAACGCAGTTCTTC	CASRSGTSGGPTQFF
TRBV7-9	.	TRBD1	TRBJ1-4	TGTGCCAGCAGCCCTGGCTCGACATACAGGGGCCCCTTTGAAAAACTGTTTTTT	CASSPGSTYRGPFEKLFF
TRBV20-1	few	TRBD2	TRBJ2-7	TGCAGTGCTAGGGACTCCGCTAGCGGCGAGTACGAGCAGTACTTC	CSARDSASGEYEQYF
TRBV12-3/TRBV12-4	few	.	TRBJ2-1	TGTGCCGGGGGTAGGGGGAACAATGAGCAGTTCTTC	CAGGRGNNEQFF
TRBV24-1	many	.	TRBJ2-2	TGTGCCACCAGTGAAACGGAGATCGGGGAGCTGTTTTTT	CATSETEIGELFF
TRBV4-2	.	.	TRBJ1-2	TGTGCCAGCAGCCAAATTGGGCAGGAAGTTGGCTACACCTTC	CASSQIGQEVGYTF
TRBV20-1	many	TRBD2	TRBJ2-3	TGCAGTGCTAGAGTGGGGACTAGCGGGAGGGATACGCAGTATTTT	CSARVGTSGRDTQYF
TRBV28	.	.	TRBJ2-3	TGTGCCAGCAGTTTCCAGAGGGGAGTTGGAGATACGCAGTATTTT	CASSFQRGVGDTQYF
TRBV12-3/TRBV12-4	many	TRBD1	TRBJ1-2	TGTGCCAGCAGAAAGACAGGGCGAAGATTAGACTATGGCTACACCTTC	CASRKTGRRLDYGYTF
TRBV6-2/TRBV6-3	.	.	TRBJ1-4	TGTGCCAGCAGTTACGATCCGGAGATCATGGAAAAACTGTTTTTT	CASSYDPEIMEKLFF
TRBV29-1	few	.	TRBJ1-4	TGCAGCGCCGTGGGCGAAAAACTGTTTTTT	CSAVGEKLFF